This entry lists 16 T cell receptor beta chains sequenced from one sample in a study of post-analysis software for immune sequencing data. The study's findings and limits: In patients, TRBV5-6, TRBV5-1 and TRBV20-1 belonged to 4 or 5 TRBV segments found more frequently than in controls.

No antigen is known for these receptors. Unique molecular identifiers were built into the TCR beta cDNA libraries. Each CDR3 protein is one row after TCRdb ran MiXCR on the PCR reads. The sample lists roughly 600,000 distinct CDR3 sequences; around 40% were seen once. The specimen sequenced was blood. Every receptor here comes from a girl aged 10 to 17 with multiple sclerosis.

This rearrangement joins TRBV27 to TRBJ1-5, with a weak D call TRBD1 (5 bases). Germline V gives CDR1 MNHEY, CDR2 SMNVEV (reference sequence). V dropped 7 bases and J dropped 1 base, with 14 bases sitting between them. This CDR3 comprises 15 residues. CDR3: CASTLHWGSNQPQHF. The CDR3 DNA is TGTGCCAGCACTCTCCACTGGGGGAGCAATCAGCCCCAGCATTTT.

This clonotype was counted once. The V and J genes are TRBV29-1 and TRBJ2-1; no clear D. Trimming left V 4 bases short and J 0 bases short, with 10 bases between. Per the germline V gene, CDR1 is SQVTM and CDR2 is ANQGSEA. The CDR3 spans 14 residues. CDR3 DNA: TGCAGCGTTGTTTGGGTCAGCTCCTACAATGAGCAGTTCTTC. This encodes CSVVWVSSYNEQFF.

This clonotype was recorded only once. V usage is TRBV28 and J usage is TRBJ1-1; D remains ambiguous. The germline V gene encodes CDR1 MDHEN and CDR2 SYDVKM. This CDR3 is 14 amino acids long. Deletions cut 6 bases from V and 1 base from J, with 12 bases between. The DNA of the CDR3 is TGTGCCAGCAGCCCCGCGTCCGAGAACACTGAAGCTTTCTTT. Translated: CASSPASENTEAFF.

V usage is TRBV7-8 and J usage is TRBJ2-7; 9 bases align to TRBD1. The germline V gene encodes CDR1 SGHVS and CDR2 FQNEAQ. J gave up 3 bases and V 4 bases, and 7 bases lay outside the gene matches. CDR3 length: 15 residues. Here the CDR3 reads CASSSGTGSIYEQYF. Here the CDR3 DNA reads TGTGCCAGCAGCTCCGGGACAGGGTCCATCTACGAGCAGTACTTC.

V and J are TRBV27 and TRBJ2-1; TRBD2 is a possible D gene (5 bases). Germline assignment: CDR1 MNHEY and CDR2 SMNVEV (reference sequence). Trimming removed 5 bases at V and 8 bases at J, with 10 bases between. This CDR3 contains 12 residues. CDR3 in DNA: TGTGCCAGCAGTATACTAGGCGATGAGCAGTTCTTC. Amino acids: CASSILGDEQFF.

V is TRBV5-1 and J is TRBJ1-1, with D uncertain. Germline V gene lookup returns CDR1 SGHRS and CDR2 YFSETQ. CDR3 length: 14 residues. V shed 0 bases and J shed 0 bases, with 6 bases lying between them. This chain's CDR3 is CASSLGNLNTEAFF. In nucleotides, the CDR3 is TGCGCCAGCAGCTTGGGGAACCTGAACACTGAAGCTTTCTTT. Variable domain in full (rest from reference TRBV5-1 and TRBJ1-1): KAGVTQTPRYLIKTRGQQVTLSCSPISGHRSVSWYQQTPGQGLQFLFEYFSETQRNKGNFPGRFSGRQFSNSRSEMNVSTLELGDSALYLCASSLGNLNTEAFFGQGTRLTVV.

The chain employs TRBV5-5 and TRBJ2-5; D gene uncertain. Looked up from germline, CDR1 is SGHKS and CDR2 is YYEKEE (reference sequence). Trimming pared 0 bases from V and 11 bases from J, leaving 11 bases between. The CDR3 extends over 12 amino acids. In nucleotides, the CDR3 is TGTGCCAGCAGCTTGGGCCTAAATGAGCAGTACTTC. This gives the protein CASSLGLNEQYF.

The sample holds a few counts of this clonotype. The gene calls are TRBV5-1 and TRBJ2-4; perhaps TRBD1 as D (6 bases). Looked up from germline, CDR1 is SGHRS and CDR2 is YFSETQ. The CDR3 has 15 amino acids. V gave up 4 bases and J gave up 3 bases, with 14 bases separating them. The CDR3 DNA follows: TGCGCCAGCAGCCCCCAAGGGGGTGACAAAAACATTCAGTACTTC. Residues: CASSPQGGDKNIQYF.

This clonotype was seen a few times. The rearrangement joins TRBV5-1 to TRBJ2-4; 7 bases match TRBD2. CDR3 length: 14 residues. The V gene end was trimmed by 0 bases and the J gene end by 13 bases; junction bases not matched to a gene: 10. CDR1 is SGHRS and CDR2 is YFSETQ in the germline V gene. CDR3 in DNA: TGCGCCAGCAGCTTGGGGGGCCCTTCGGGAGGCCAGTACTTC. It is translated as CASSLGGPSGGQYF.

This chain joins TRBV6-2 or TRBV6-3 and TRBJ2-7; D might be TRBD1 (6 bases). Germline-derived CDR1 and CDR2 are MNHEY and SVGEGT. Trimming took 6 bases from V and 6 from J, leaving 12 bases between them. This CDR3 has 12 residues. This CDR3 reads CASSKGHSEQYF. CDR3 DNA: TGTGCCAGCAGCAAGGGACACTCCGAGCAGTACTTC.

This clonotype was observed a few times. This chain connects TRBV20-1 to TRBJ2-1; D tentatively reads TRBD1 or TRBD2 (5 bases each). The germline V gene has CDR1 DFQATT and CDR2 SNEGSKA (reference sequence). V was pared by 5 bases and J by 8 bases, with 10 bases between. The CDR3 has 11 residues. The CDR3 reads CSAQVGDEQFF. The CDR3 DNA reads TGCAGTGCTCAAGTGGGGGATGAGCAGTTCTTC.

The genes are TRBV7-9 and TRBJ2-2; the D gene is possibly TRBD2 (5 bases). Per the germline V gene, CDR1 is SEHNR and CDR2 is FQNEAQ (reference sequence). The CDR3 covers 18 residues. V was clipped by 6 bases and J by 3 bases, with 23 bases between them. In DNA form, the CDR3 reads TGTGCCAGCAGACGAAAAAAGGGCGATTTGGAGGACACCGGGGAGCTGTTTTTT. This gives the protein CASRRKKGDLEDTGELFF.

The DNA of the CDR3 is TGTGCCAGCAGAGCAGGGGAGGTGACTAATGAAAAACTGTTTTTT. The encoded protein is CASRAGEVTNEKLFF. The rearrangement uses TRBV7-8 and TRBJ1-4, with TRBD1 as a possible D gene (6 bases). CDR3 length equals 15 residues. Trimming cost V 6 bases and J 2 bases, with 13 bases left between them. From germline, CDR1 is SGHVS and CDR2 FQNEAQ.

This clonotype has a handful of counts. As DNA, the CDR3 is TGCAGTGCTAGAGATCCTCCAGGCGGCCTGGAGACCCAGTACTTC. Residues: CSARDPPGGLETQYF. The chain carries TRBV20-1 and TRBJ2-5; no clear D gene. The CDR3 loop spans 15 amino acids. The ends were cut back, 0 bases at V and 5 bases at J, with 16 bases in the middle. The germline gives CDR1 DFQATT, CDR2 SNEGSKA (reference sequence).

The genes are TRBV20-1 and TRBJ2-1; no definite D call. The CDR3 contains 13 residues. V shed 5 bases and J shed 6 bases, with 14 bases lying between them. CDR1 and CDR2 (germline): DFQATT, SNEGSKA (reference sequence). The CDR3 sequence: CSAPLLGGNEQFF. In DNA, the CDR3 is TGCAGTGCTCCCCTGTTGGGTGGCAATGAGCAGTTCTTC.

The chain carries TRBV4-2 and TRBJ2-5; perhaps TRBD2 as D (5 bases). Germline lookup yields CDR1 LGHNA and CDR2 YNFKEQ. The V end lost 1 base, the J end lost 4 bases, and 16 bases lay between the germline ends. This CDR3 spans 16 amino acids. The CDR3 loop reads CASSQARELGGETQYF. The CDR3, as DNA: TGTGCCAGCAGCCAAGCCCGGGAACTAGGAGGAGAGACCCAGTACTTC.